The 31 T cell receptor beta chains given below trace back to one sample, sequenced in a study of T cells in localized non-small cell lung cancer (dated by TCRdb to the early 2020s). Library preparation employed the immunoSEQ multiplex PCR assay. This immuneACCESS table, as held by TCRdb, lists in-frame sequences with V and J called but not all clones. Of the missing ones, under half trace to an unresolved V gene in checked studies; the others have no known cause. Within this sample are roughly 36,000 clones, with more than 75% of them counted one time only. Of the sample, roughly 36% is held by the ten largest clones. Here the sequenced sample was PBMCs, taken before any cancer treatment. Receptors were obtained from a woman between 35 and 70 years old with stage II squamous cell lung carcinoma.

For the CDR3, the DNA is TGTGCCAGCAGTGACTCTTGGGGGGCCTACAATGAGCAGTTCTTC. Amino acid sequence: CASSDSWGAYNEQFF. V usage is TRBV6-4 and J usage is TRBJ2-1; weak D call: TRBD2 (6 bases). Germline V gives CDR1 MRHNA, CDR2 SNTAGT. V was trimmed by 0 bases and J by 2 bases, leaving 8 bases between them. This CDR3 is 15 amino acids long.

The chain couples TRBV7-8 to TRBJ2-2; D is unclear. Germline loops: CDR1 SGHVS, CDR2 FQNEAQ. The germline V and J ends were trimmed by 3 bases and 5 bases, with 4 bases remaining between them. This CDR3 spans 12 amino acids. CDR3 loop: CASSFGTGELFF. CDR3 sequence (DNA): TGTGCCAGCAGCTTCGGTACCGGGGAGCTGTTTTTT.

The chain has TRBV9 and TRBJ1-1, with D perhaps matching TRBD1 (6 bases). This CDR3 is 18 amino acids long. V was trimmed by 0 bases and J by 0 bases, leaving 18 bases between them. Germline-derived CDR1 and CDR2 are SGDLS and YYNGEE. The CDR3 here is CASSVVEGGRPMNTEAFF. CDR3 bases: TGTGCCAGCAGCGTAGTAGAGGGGGGAAGGCCGATGAACACTGAAGCTTTCTTT. Variable domain in full (rest from reference TRBV9 and TRBJ1-1): DSGVTQTPKHLITATGQRVTLRCSPRSGDLSVYWYQQSLDQGLQFLIQYYNGEERAKGNILERFSAQQFPDLHSELNLSSLELGDSALYFCASSVVEGGRPMNTEAFFGQGTRLTVV.

The rearrangement uses TRBV11-2 and TRBJ1-1; D is unresolved. The V gene's germline CDR1 is SGHAT and CDR2 FQNNGV. This CDR3 spans 16 amino acids. Trimming took 0 bases from V and 5 from J, leaving 16 bases between them. The CDR3, as DNA: TGTGCCAGCAGCTTAGATGGGAGGGTCGGGGTAACTGAAGCTTTCTTT. Protein: CASSLDGRVGVTEAFF.

The chain employs TRBV7-2 and TRBJ1-5; TRBD1 is a possible D gene (6 bases). The CDR3 sequence is 14 residues long. Between the trimmed V and J ends, which lost 3 bases and 6 bases, there was a span of 12 bases. The germline CDR1 and CDR2 sequences are SGHTA and FQGNSA. The CDR3 reads CASSLSQGSQPQHF. CDR3 bases: TGTGCCAGCAGCTTGTCACAGGGTTCTCAGCCCCAGCATTTT.

This sequence joins TRBV11-1 and TRBJ1-1, with TRBD1 matching over 7 bases. The V and J ends lost 6 bases and 5 bases, in that order; junction bases with no gene match: 12. The germline gives CDR1 SGHAT, CDR2 FQDESV (reference sequence). The CDR3 is 15 residues long. The CDR3 spells CASRDLTGARTEAFF. CDR3 bases: TGTGCCAGCAGAGACCTAACAGGGGCTCGGACTGAAGCTTTCTTT. The full variable domain, with the rest looked up from reference TRBV11-1 and TRBJ1-1, is EAEVAQSPRYKITEKSQAVAFWCDPISGHATLYWYRQILGQGPELLVQFQDESVVDDSQLPKDRFSAERLKGVDSTLKIQPAELGDSAMYLCASRDLTGARTEAFFGQGTRLTVV.

The chain recombines TRBV7-9 with TRBJ2-7; D uncertain. V was clipped by 5 bases and J by 6 bases, with 14 bases between them. The germline CDR1 and CDR2 sequences are SEHNR and FQNEAQ (reference sequence). This CDR3 has 13 amino acids. This CDR3 reads CASSPHSLGEQYF. In DNA form, the CDR3 reads TGTGCCAGCAGCCCTCATTCCCTAGGCGAGCAGTACTTC.

This clone showed up just once. The chain employs TRBV6-1 and TRBJ2-2, with D unresolved. V shed 7 bases and J shed 4 bases, with 13 bases lying between them. The length of the CDR3 is 14 residues. Germline assignment: CDR1 MNHNS and CDR2 SASEGT. The CDR3 nucleotides are TGTGCCAGCACGCCGATGGGTGCCACCGGGGAGCTGTTTTTT. Protein: CASTPMGATGELFF.

This chain links TRBV23-1 with TRBJ1-2, with D unresolved. TRBV23-1 is designated an ORF whose function remains uncertain. The CDR3 spans 13 residues. V lost 4 bases to trimming and J lost 4 bases, with 10 bases between them. CDR3 nucleotides: TGCGCCAGCAGTCTTAGGACGTCCTATGGCTACACCTTC. Its protein product is CASSLRTSYGYTF.

V usage is TRBV29-1 and J usage is TRBJ1-4; a weak D match, TRBD1 (5 bases). Trimming took 1 base from V and 7 from J, leaving 10 bases between them. In germline, CDR1 is SQVTM, CDR2 ANQGSEA. This CDR3 spans 13 amino acids. CDR3 nucleotides: TGCAGCGTTGAAGGGGTCGGGGGTGAAAAACTGTTTTTT. Amino acids: CSVEGVGGEKLFF. Variable domain in full (rest from reference TRBV29-1 and TRBJ1-4): SAVISQKPSRDICQRGTSLTIQCQVDSQVTMMFWYRQQPGQSLTLIATANQGSEATYESGFVIDKFPISRPNLTFSTLTVSNMSPEDSSIYLCSVEGVGGEKLFFGSGTQLSVL.

The chain recombines TRBV5-1 with TRBJ2-1; 12 bases match TRBD1. After removal of 3 bases from V and 2 bases from J, the junction contained 6 bases not matched to a gene. Germline CDR1 and CDR2: SGHRS and YFSETQ. There are 17 residues in the CDR3. The CDR3 region is CASSSRDRGPAYNEQFF. Written as DNA, the CDR3 is TGCGCCAGCAGCTCCCGGGACAGGGGGCCCGCCTACAATGAGCAGTTCTTC.

Regarding this clone: Other DNA variants within this sample encode the same CDR3. The CDR3 DNA reads as TGTGCCAGCAGCCAGGACAGGGCCGATCAGCCCCAGCATTTT. Its translation is CASSQDRADQPQHF. This chain uses TRBV7-8 with TRBJ1-5; 8 nucleotides match TRBD1. Germline V lookup: CDR1 SGHVS, CDR2 FQNEAQ. CDR3 length: 14 residues. Losses at the gene ends were 5 bases for V and 5 bases for J; bases not matched to a gene: 5.

The V and J genes are TRBV20-1 and TRBJ2-5, with D tentatively TRBD2 (6 bases). The germline CDR1 and CDR2 sequences are DFQATT and SNEGSKA (reference sequence). The CDR3 covers 11 residues. Trimming pared 7 bases from V and 7 bases from J, leaving 13 bases between. CDR3 in DNA: TGCAGTGGACTAGACTCACGGACCCAGTACTTC. Protein sequence: CSGLDSRTQYF.

As for this clone: This same CDR3 is encoded by further DNA sequences in the sample. The chain has TRBV20-1 and TRBJ1-4; the match to TRBD1 covers 8 bases. Germline V gives CDR1 DFQATT, CDR2 SNEGSKA (reference sequence). Germline trimming cut 6 bases from V and 8 bases from J; bases unmatched to any gene: 2. There are 11 residues in the CDR3. The CDR3 coding sequence is TGCAGTGCGAGGACAGGGGAAAAACTGTTTTTT. Its protein product is CSARTGEKLFF.

V gene TRBV7-9 combines with J gene TRBJ2-1; 8 bases are a match to TRBD1. The CDR3 loop spans 12 amino acids. Trimming took 4 bases from V and 14 from J; bases not matched to a gene: 7. In germline, CDR1 is SEHNR, CDR2 FQNEAQ (reference sequence). CDR3 in amino acids: CASSSPDREKFF. CDR3 nucleotides: TGTGCCAGCAGCTCTCCGGACAGGGAGAAGTTCTTC. The whole variable domain, filled in from reference TRBV7-9 and TRBJ2-1, reads DTGVSQNPRHKITKRGQNVTFRCDPISEHNRLYWYRQTLGQGPEFLTYFQNEAQLEKSRLLSDRFSAERPKGSFSTLEIQRTEQGDSAMYLCASSSPDREKFFGPGTRLTVL.

The rearrangement uses TRBV21-1 and TRBJ2-3; the tabulated D call, TRBD2, remains unverified against the DNA. TRBV21-1 is listed as a pseudogene. The CDR3 runs 17 residues. CDR3 sequence: CASSKGPRSGSTDTQYF. The CDR3 bases are TGTGCCAGCAGCAAAGGCCCGAGGAGCGGGAGCACAGATACGCAGTATTTT.

This chain uses TRBV28 with TRBJ1-2, with D hard to call. The CDR3 loop spans 14 amino acids. The germline CDR1 and CDR2 sequences are MDHEN and SYDVKM. V was trimmed by 3 bases and J by 8 bases, leaving 16 bases between them. This CDR3 reads CASSLVLRARGYTF. CDR3 sequence (DNA): TGTGCCAGCAGTTTGGTCCTGAGGGCGCGGGGCTACACCTTC.

CDR3 nucleotides: TGTGCCAGCGGGACGGCAGGAGCTGGGGCCAACGTCCTGACTTTC. This encodes CASGTAGAGANVLTF. The gene calls are TRBV6-5 and TRBJ2-6, with D possibly being TRBD1 or TRBD2 (5 bases each). Trimming removed 8 bases at V and 2 bases at J, with 13 bases between. The CDR3 length is 15 residues. Germline CDR1 reads MNHEY; CDR2 reads SVGAGI.

The chain couples TRBV5-1 to TRBJ2-7; tentative D call: TRBD2 (5 bases). Germline CDR1 reads SGHRS; CDR2 reads YFSETQ. The CDR3 sequence is 14 residues long. V was clipped by 0 bases and J by 5 bases, with 12 bases between them. The CDR3 bases are TGCGCCAGCAGCTTGGTACCAGCCGGGGACGAGCAGTACTTC. Amino acid sequence: CASSLVPAGDEQYF.

V and J are TRBV5-4 and TRBJ2-7; the D gene is possibly TRBD1 (5 bases). Germline-derived CDR1 and CDR2 are SGHNT and YYREEE (reference sequence). The V and J ends lost 2 bases and 2 bases respectively, with 8 bases between them. The CDR3 sequence is 13 residues long. The CDR3 region is CASSFDRTYEQYF. In nucleotides, the CDR3 is TGTGCCAGCAGCTTCGACAGAACCTACGAGCAGTACTTC. Variable domain in full (rest from reference TRBV5-4 and TRBJ2-7): ETGVTQSPTHLIKTRGQQVTLRCSSQSGHNTVSWYQQALGQGPQFIFQYYREEENGRGNFPPRFSGLQFPNYSSELNVNALELDDSALYLCASSFDRTYEQYFGPGTRLTVT.

The chain uses TRBV2 and TRBJ2-2, with D perhaps TRBD2 (7 bases). Germline V lookup: CDR1 SNHLY, CDR2 FYNNEI. Between the trimmed V and J ends, which lost 0 bases and 1 base, there was a span of 9 bases. The CDR3 runs to 16 residues. CDR3 nucleotide sequence: TGTGCCAGCAGTGAAGCGGGGGGGCTGAACACCGGGGAGCTGTTTTTT. Translation: CASSEAGGLNTGELFF. The complete variable domain, with remaining parts taken from reference TRBV2 and TRBJ2-2, reads EPEVTQTPSHQVTQMGQEVILRCVPISNHLYFYWYRQILGQKVEFLVSFYNNEISEKSEIFDDQFSVERPDGSNFTLKIRSTKLEDSAMYFCASSEAGGLNTGELFFGEGSRLTVL.

The J gene is TRBJ1-1, the V gene TRBV28, with D possibly being TRBD1 (6 bases). The CDR3 totals 15 residues. Germline V gives CDR1 MDHEN, CDR2 SYDVKM. V lost 4 bases and J 0 bases, leaving 12 bases between the germline ends. Here the CDR3 reads CASSSGGRMNTEAFF. CDR3 DNA sequence: TGTGCCAGCAGTTCCGGGGGCAGGATGAACACTGAAGCTTTCTTT.

The rearrangement links TRBV28 to TRBJ2-3, with a possible D match to TRBD1 (7 bases). The V end was cut by 1 base, the J end by 0 bases, with 20 bases between. CDR1 is MDHEN and CDR2 is SYDVKM in the germline V gene. This CDR3 region has 19 residues. This chain's CDR3 is CASSLFPGGYRLSTDTQYF. The CDR3 region has the DNA TGTGCCAGCAGTTTATTCCCAGGGGGGTATCGTCTCAGCACAGATACGCAGTATTTT.

The chain couples TRBV5-1 to TRBJ2-5, with D possibly matching TRBD1 (5 bases). Germline V CDR1 and CDR2: SGHRS, YFSETQ. Trimming left V 4 bases short and J 4 bases short, with 14 bases between. CDR3 length: 14 amino acids. CDR3 coding DNA: TGCGCCAGCAGCCCTGGGCCCGACAGAGAGACCCAGTACTTC. Translated: CASSPGPDRETQYF.

The chain is built from TRBV28 and TRBJ1-1; 8 bases agree with TRBD1. Germline lookup yields CDR1 MDHEN and CDR2 SYDVKM. This CDR3 is 16 amino acids long. The J segment lost 2 bases and the V segment lost 6 bases, leaving 11 bases of the junction unmatched. Here the CDR3 DNA reads TGTGCCAGCAGATCCCTGGGGACAGGAATTAACACTGAAGCTTTCTTT. The encoded protein is CASRSLGTGINTEAFF.

The count of this clone is one. The chain links TRBV7-2 to TRBJ2-1, with D possibly matching TRBD2 (7 bases). CDR3 length: 15 amino acids. CDR1 is SGHTA and CDR2 is FQGNSA in the germline V gene. With 2 bases removed from V and 9 bases from J, the gap between germline ends came to 17 bases. CDR3 residues: CASSLSASGGGEQFF. The CDR3 DNA follows: TGTGCCAGCAGCTTATCGGCTAGCGGAGGGGGTGAGCAGTTCTTC.

The chain carries TRBV5-1 and TRBJ2-6, with D possibly being TRBD1 (6 bases). The germline gives CDR1 SGHRS, CDR2 YFSETQ. V lost 4 bases, J lost 0 bases, and 11 bases lay in between. The CDR3 extends over 16 amino acids. CDR3: CASSSTGYSGANVLTF. Written as DNA, the CDR3 is TGCGCCAGCAGCAGTACAGGGTACTCTGGGGCCAACGTCCTGACTTTC.

The table lists this clone with a few counts. CDR3 bases: TGTGCCAGCAGCTCTACTAACTATGGCTACACCTTC. Translating gives CASSSTNYGYTF. The chain couples TRBV28 to TRBJ1-2, with no clear D. Trimming removed 6 bases from V and 0 bases from J, with 5 bases in between. Looked up from germline, CDR1 is MDHEN and CDR2 is SYDVKM. The CDR3 has 12 residues.

Only a few counts were recorded for this clone. This chain uses TRBV19 with TRBJ1-5; D is unclear. The V end was cut by 9 bases, the J end by 3 bases, with 21 bases between. The CDR3 is 16 residues long. Germline assignment: CDR1 LNHDA and CDR2 SQIVND (reference sequence). The CDR3 loop is CASNPDAVNPNQPQHF. The CDR3 nucleotides read TGTGCCAGCAACCCAGACGCAGTAAACCCCAATCAGCCCCAGCATTTT.

The V and J genes are TRBV5-1 and TRBJ1-1, with TRBD1 matching 8 bases. This CDR3 region has 13 residues. V lost 7 bases to trimming and J lost 3 bases; unmatched junction nucleotides: 5. The germline gives CDR1 SGHRS, CDR2 YFSETQ. The CDR3 DNA is TGCGCCAGCGGGCAGGGGGCGGACACTGAAGCTTTCTTT. It translates to CASGQGADTEAFF.

This sequence joins TRBV14 and TRBJ1-1; D is ambiguous. The V gene lost 3 bases and the J gene lost 0 bases, with 11 bases spanning the gap. Germline V gene sequence: CDR1 SGHDN, CDR2 FVKESK. The CDR3 sequence is 15 residues long. The CDR3: CASSQGRILNTEAFF. CDR3 DNA: TGTGCCAGCAGCCAGGGGAGGATCCTGAACACTGAAGCTTTCTTT.